Listed here are 2 T cell receptor beta chains from one sample, sequenced in a study of blood T cells in healthy people across ages. The second PCR ran 7 to 11 cycles with a sample-barcoded 5' primer and J-beta primers. Each CDR3 protein is one row after TCRdb ran MiXCR on the 5' RACE reads. The sample holds about 760,000 distinct CDR3 sequences, just over 55% seen once. Specimen: blood. Source of these receptors: a man aged 40-55 years in good health.

The CDR3, as DNA: TGTGCCAGCAGCGTAGACCCCCGATCAAGTTGGACAGATACGCAGTATTTT. Protein product: CASSVDPRSSWTDTQYF. The genes are TRBV9 and TRBJ2-3, with D hard to call. CDR3 length: 17 residues. V was clipped by 0 bases and J by 3 bases, with 17 bases between them. The germline CDR1 and CDR2 sequences are SGDLS and YYNGEE.

The J gene is TRBJ2-1, the V gene TRBV18; no clear D. Germline V gives CDR1 KGHSH, CDR2 LQKENI. The length of the CDR3 is 16 residues. V lost 2 bases, J lost 0 bases, and 11 bases lay in between. The CDR3 sequence is CASSPLSGSSYNEQFF. The DNA for the CDR3 is TGTGCCAGCTCACCATTGTCAGGTAGCTCCTACAATGAGCAGTTCTTC.